A selection of T cell receptor beta chains follows, all from one sample in a study of T cells after yellow fever vaccination. MiXCR, run by TCRdb on the 5' RACE reads, gives a single entry per CDR3 protein. The sample consists of a few hundred thousand distinct CDR3 sequences, less than 20% of them appearing once. This sample comprised PBMCs, obtained 15 days after the yellow fever booster vaccination. Source of these receptors: a man aged 25 to 40 who received the YFV17D yellow fever vaccine. Both conserved end residues are part of each CDR3. A D gene is named only where the DNA matches it firmly. For some rows the clone size is stated as once, few or many, or as a class when expanded; others skip it.

D gene | J gene | V gene | CDR3 length | clone size | CDR3 DNA | CDR3 protein
- | TRBJ2-7 | TRBV6-5 | 15 | - | TGTGCCAGCAGTTACGGGACGCCACGAGAGTACGAGCAGTACTTC | CASSYGTPREYEQYF
TRBD2 | TRBJ2-7 | TRBV7-9 | 16 | - | TGTGCCAGCAGCCCGCCCTTGGGCGGGAGCTCCTACGAGCAGTACTTC | CASSPPLGGSSYEQYF
- | TRBJ1-5 | TRBV12-3/TRBV12-4 | 14 | few | TGTGCCAGCAGCCATGGGGCTAGCAATCAGCCCCAGCATTTT | CASSHGASNQPQHF
- | TRBJ2-1 | TRBV24-1 | 13 | - | TGTGCCACCAGTGAACCAAATCGGGTCGAGCAGTTCTTC | CATSEPNRVEQFF
TRBD1 | TRBJ2-5 | TRBV7-2 | 15 | - | TGTGCCAGCAGTTACCAGGGGGCGTGGCAAGAGACCCAGTACTTC | CASSYQGAWQETQYF
TRBD2 | TRBJ2-1 | TRBV7-2 | 16 | few | TGTGCCAGCAGCTTAGCCGGCGGGAGTGCATACAATGAGCAGTTCTTC | CASSLAGGSAYNEQFF
TRBD1 | TRBJ1-2 | TRBV5-6 | 15 | - | TGTGCCAGCAGCTACGGGACAGGCCTCCGGGATGGCTACACCTTC | CASSYGTGLRDGYTF
- | TRBJ1-5 | TRBV6-5 | 15 | few | TGTGCCAGCAGTTACGGTGGGTCTGGCAATCAGCCCCAGCATTTT | CASSYGGSGNQPQHF
- | TRBJ1-1 | TRBV14 | 13 | - | TGTGCCAGCAGGGGGGGGGCGAACACTGAAGCTTTCTTT | CASRGGANTEAFF
- | TRBJ2-6 | TRBV4-1 | 16 | - | TGCGCCAGCAGCCAAGAACCAGCGATAGGGGCCAACGTCCTGACTTTC | CASSQEPAIGANVLTF
TRBD2 | TRBJ2-3 | TRBV27 | 15 | few | TGTGCCAGCAGTGAAGCGGGAGGGCCAACAGATACGCAGTATTTT | CASSEAGGPTDTQYF
TRBD1 | TRBJ1-1 | TRBV6-5 | 15 | few | TGTGCCAGCAGTTCCCGGGACAGGGGATTAGCTGAAGCTTTCTTT | CASSSRDRGLAEAFF
- | TRBJ2-5 | TRBV12-3/TRBV12-4 | 14 | - | TGTGCCAGCAGCCAACCTAACCACCCTAAGACCCAGTACTTC | CASSQPNHPKTQYF
- | TRBJ2-7 | TRBV7-2 | 12 | - | TGTGCCAGCGGATCCAGGGGCTACGAGCAGTACTTC | CASGSRGYEQYF
TRBD2 | TRBJ2-3 | TRBV29-1 | 15 | few | TGCAGCGTGGATGGACTAGCGGGAGATCCAGATACGCAGTATTTT | CSVDGLAGDPDTQYF
TRBD2 | TRBJ2-1 | TRBV5-4 | 16 | few | TGTGCCAGCAGCTTGAAAGGGGAGGGAGGGCCGTGGAAACAGTTCTTC | CASSLKGEGGPWKQFF
- | TRBJ1-2 | TRBV12-3/TRBV12-4 | 13 | few | TGTGCCAGCAGTTTGGACGGGATCTATGGCTACACCTTC | CASSLDGIYGYTF
- | TRBJ2-5 | TRBV5-1 | 12 | - | TGCGCCAGCAGCACAGTCCAAGAGACCCAGTACTTC | CASSTVQETQYF
- | TRBJ1-5 | TRBV6-1 | 14 | few | TGTGCCAGCAGTGAAGCGCGTGGACATCAGCCCCAGCATTTT | CASSEARGHQPQHF
- | TRBJ2-5 | TRBV11-1 | 18 | - | TGTGCCAGCAGCTTAAGCTCGTGGAGCGGAGTATCGCAAGAGACCCAGTACTTC | CASSLSSWSGVSQETQYF
TRBD1 | TRBJ2-4 | TRBV24-1 | 15 | few | TGTGCCACCAAGGCACAGGGGGAGGACAAAAACATTCAGTACTTC | CATKAQGEDKNIQYF
- | TRBJ2-7 | TRBV7-9 | 12 | few | TGTGCCAGCAGCGAGGGATTCCACGAGCAGTACTTC | CASSEGFHEQYF
- | TRBJ2-5 | TRBV15 | 14 | - | TGTGCCACCAGCAGACCCAGCGAAGGAGAGACCCAGTACTTC | CATSRPSEGETQYF
TRBD1 | TRBJ2-2 | TRBV20-1 | 14 | - | TGCAGTGCAAAACAGGGGGCGAACACCGGGGAGCTGTTTTTT | CSAKQGANTGELFF
TRBD2 | TRBJ2-1 | TRBV19 | 13 | few | TGTGCCAGTAGTACGGGGGGTAGATATGAGCAGTTCTTC | CASSTGGRYEQFF
TRBD2 | TRBJ2-5 | TRBV6-1 | 15 | few | TGTGCCAGCACTCCACGACTAGCGGGACAAGAGACCCAGTACTTC | CASTPRLAGQETQYF
TRBD2 | TRBJ2-1 | TRBV7-6 | 16 | once | TGTGCCAGCAGCACACCGGGACTAGCGGGTAAAAATGAGCGGTTCTTC | CASSTPGLAGKNERFF
- | TRBJ2-6 | TRBV20-1 | 14 | few | TGCAGTGCTACGGCCCGCTCTGGGGCCAACGTCCTGACTTTC | CSATARSGANVLTF
- | TRBJ2-3 | TRBV12-3/TRBV12-4 | 14 | few | TGTGCCAGCAGACAGGGACTGAGCACAGATACGCAGTATTTT | CASRQGLSTDTQYF
TRBD2 | TRBJ2-7 | TRBV6-2/TRBV6-3 | 13 | few | TGTGCCAGCAGCCCAACTAGCGTCGGCGAGCAGTACTTC | CASSPTSVGEQYF
- | TRBJ2-7 | TRBV5-6 | 12 | - | TGTGCCAGCAGCAATTGGGGCTACGAGCAGTACTTC | CASSNWGYEQYF
- | TRBJ1-1 | TRBV7-2 | 14 | few | TGTGCCAGCAGCTTATTCCGGGTGAACACTGAAGCTTTCTTT | CASSLFRVNTEAFF
TRBD2 | TRBJ2-7 | TRBV6-2/TRBV6-3 | 16 | - | TGTGCCAGCAGTTTTCCCCGACTAGCGGTGAATGACGAGCAGTACTTC | CASSFPRLAVNDEQYF
TRBD1 | TRBJ2-6 | TRBV25-1 | 17 | few | TGTGCCAGCAGTGTCCCGGGACAGCCCTCTGGGGCCAACGTCCTGACTTTC | CASSVPGQPSGANVLTF
- | TRBJ2-3 | TRBV10-2 | 13 | - | TGCGCCAGTAGCGGTTGGCAGGGAGATACGCAGTATTTT | CASSGWQGDTQYF
- | TRBJ2-1 | TRBV7-3 | 14 | - | TGTGCCAGCAGCTTAAGCCCTGCCCGTAATGAGCAGTTCTTC | CASSLSPARNEQFF
- | TRBJ2-7 | TRBV19 | 13 | few | TGTGCCAGTAGTATAGACTGGACCTACGAGCAGTACTTC | CASSIDWTYEQYF
- | TRBJ2-2 | TRBV7-7 | 14 | few | TGTGCTAGCAGCGAGGACGGCTACACCGGGGAGCTGTTTTTT | CASSEDGYTGELFF
TRBD2 | TRBJ2-3 | TRBV10-3 | 14 | few | TGTGCCATCGGGTGGACTAGCGGCACAGATACGCAGTATTTT | CAIGWTSGTDTQYF
TRBD2 | TRBJ2-4 | TRBV14 | 17 | - | TGTGCCAGCAGCCAAGGAGGGTTAGCGGGAGATAAAAACATTCAGTACTTC | CASSQGGLAGDKNIQYF
- | TRBJ2-3 | TRBV7-3 | 22 | few | TGTGCCAGCAGCTTAAGGGGGCCCGCAATAAATGAACAGCTGACCCGCACAGATACGCAGTATTTT | CASSLRGPAINEQLTRTDTQYF
- | TRBJ1-1 | TRBV5-1 | 13 | few | TGCGCCAGCAGCTTGTTAGGGTCCGCTGAAGCTTTCTTT | CASSLLGSAEAFF
- | TRBJ1-1 | TRBV7-2 | 13 | many | TGTGCCAGCAGACCAACTCCGAACACTGAAGCTTTCTTT | CASRPTPNTEAFF
- | TRBJ2-1 | TRBV11-2 | 13 | once | TGTGCCAGCAGCAAGACCCGGGCCAATGAGCAGTTCTTC | CASSKTRANEQFF
- | TRBJ2-5 | TRBV30 | 12 | - | TGTGCCTGGAAGGGGTCCCAAGAGACCCAGTACTTC | CAWKGSQETQYF
- | TRBJ2-5 | TRBV5-1 | 14 | - | TGCGCCAGCAGCCCTTCACTCCCAGAAGAGACCCAGTACTTC | CASSPSLPEETQYF
- | TRBJ1-4 | TRBV28 | 13 | - | TGTGCCAGCAGGGTGGGACGACCGGAAAAACTGTTTTTT | CASRVGRPEKLFF
TRBD1 | TRBJ2-7 | TRBV5-6 | 14 | - | TGTGCCAGCAACAGGGACAGGGGGGTCCACGAGCAGTACTTC | CASNRDRGVHEQYF
- | TRBJ2-3 | TRBV20-1 | 15 | few | TGCAGTGCTAGAGATTTCGGCGCCTCCACAGATACGCAGTATTTT | CSARDFGASTDTQYF
TRBD1 | TRBJ1-5 | TRBV7-9 | 13 | few | TGTGCCAGCAGCTCGGGACAGCGTAAGCCCCAGCATTTT | CASSSGQRKPQHF
- | TRBJ2-1 | TRBV7-2 | 15 | few | TGTGCCAGCAGCTTTAGCACGAGCTCCTACAATGAGCAGTTCTTC | CASSFSTSSYNEQFF
- | TRBJ2-5 | TRBV20-1 | 13 | many | TGCAGTGCTAGTGAGACATTTCAAGAGACCCAGTACTTC | CSASETFQETQYF
- | TRBJ2-5 | TRBV28 | 16 | few | TGTGCCAGCAGTTTTCCGGGACGGAATCTCCAAGAGACCCAGTACTTC | CASSFPGRNLQETQYF
TRBD2 | TRBJ2-1 | TRBV12-3/TRBV12-4 | 16 | - | TGTGCCAGCAGTTTCGGACTAGCGGGAGGTTACAATGAGCAGTTCTTC | CASSFGLAGGYNEQFF